The 17 T cell receptor beta chains in this list originate from one sample, sequenced in a study of regulatory T cells in long-lasting Graves disease. CDR3 regions were amplified by Arm-PCR using iRepertoire HTBI primers to build TCR beta libraries. TCRdb reanalysed the multiplex PCR reads using MiXCR and keeps one entry per CDR3 protein. This sample has around 450,000 distinct CDR3 sequences, with 15% found just once. Documented time point: newly diagnosed GD, antithyroid drugs for less than 3 months. The TCR library was prepared using RNA isolated from PBMCs. This sample also belongs to another study, concerning T cells in Graves' hyperthyroidism and ophthalmopathy.

Specimen: peripheral blood mononuclear cells (PBMCs), collected at new diagnosis, from a patient treated with antithyroid drugs. These receptors were taken from a woman in her 40s with Graves disease.

V is TRBV11-2 and J is TRBJ2-5, with 12 bases aligning to TRBD2. The CDR3 is made up of 18 amino acids. Unmatched junction bases numbered 8, after V lost 1 base and J lost 2 bases. Germline assignment: CDR1 SGHAT and CDR2 FQNNGV. CDR3 bases: TGTGCCAGCAGCTTAGCCCAACTAGCGGGAGGCCCTCAAGAGACCCAGTACTTC. As protein: CASSLAQLAGGPQETQYF. The full variable domain, in which reference TRBV11-2 and TRBJ2-5 provide the parts outside the CDR3, is EAGVAQSPRYKIIEKRQSVAFWCNPISGHATLYWYQQILGQGPKLLIQFQNNGVVDDSQLPKDRFSAERLKGVDSTLKIQPAKLEDSAVYLCASSLAQLAGGPQETQYFGPGTRLLVL.

This clonotype was seen just once. A much larger clone lies a single base off, so this may be a read error. The CDR3 sequence: CASSDWGAKNIQYF. The DNA for the CDR3 is TGTGCCAGCAGTGATTGGGGGGCCAAAAACATTCAGTACTTC. The gene calls are TRBV6-1 and TRBJ2-4, with D tentatively TRBD1 or TRBD2 (5 bases each). The CDR3 loop spans 14 amino acids. From germline, CDR1 is MNHNS and CDR2 SASEGT. V lost 3 bases and J 1 base, leaving 7 bases between the germline ends.

This clonotype showed up many times. This chain uses TRBV29-1 with TRBJ2-1, with D hard to call. V dropped 4 bases and J dropped 0 bases, with 7 bases sitting between them. Germline CDR1 is SQVTM and CDR2 is ANQGSEA. This CDR3 region has 13 residues. The CDR3 DNA follows: TGCAGCGTTGGCTCGGTCTCCTACAATGAGCAGTTCTTC. Protein sequence: CSVGSVSYNEQFF.

The chain is built from TRBV19 and TRBJ2-7, with 9 nucleotides matching TRBD2. Germline V lookup: CDR1 LNHDA, CDR2 SQIVND (reference sequence). This CDR3 spans 14 amino acids. V gave up 1 base and J gave up 3 bases; unmatched junction bases: 1. DNA for the CDR3: TGTGCCAGTAGTATAGTAGCGGGGGACTACGAGCAGTACTTC. It yields the protein CASSIVAGDYEQYF.

This clonotype showed up many times. The chain links TRBV24-1 to TRBJ2-3; no firm D call. The ends were cut back, 3 bases at V and 6 bases at J, with 9 bases in the middle. The CDR3 length is 13 residues. Per the germline V gene, CDR1 is KGHDR and CDR2 is SFDVKD. In DNA, the CDR3 is TGTGCCACCAGTGATGCTAGTCACGATACGCAGTATTTT. It encodes CATSDASHDTQYF.

This clonotype has a count of ten or more. The chain couples TRBV12-3 or TRBV12-4 to TRBJ2-7, with D unresolved. The V end lost 2 bases, the J end lost 7 bases, and 6 bases lay between the germline ends. There are 11 residues in the CDR3. CDR3 sequence: CASSLLGEQYF. The CDR3, as DNA: TGTGCCAGCAGTTTACTGGGAGAGCAGTACTTC.

A few counts support this clonotype. This chain connects TRBV5-1 to TRBJ2-7; D possibly matches TRBD1 or TRBD2 (5 bases each). The length of the CDR3 is 15 residues. The germline V gene has CDR1 SGHRS and CDR2 YFSETQ. The germline V and J ends were trimmed by 0 bases and 2 bases, with 12 bases remaining between them. The CDR3 protein is CASSLDPGPAYEQYF. The CDR3 DNA follows: TGCGCCAGCAGCTTGGACCCGGGGCCAGCCTACGAGCAGTACTTC.

This clonotype came up a few times. The V call is TRBV24-1, the J call TRBJ1-3, with 9 bases aligning to TRBD1. Germline lookup yields CDR1 KGHDR and CDR2 SFDVKD. The CDR3 is made up of 17 amino acids. Trimming took 6 bases from V and 0 from J; bases not matched to a gene: 8. This CDR3 reads CATSPSDRGTSGNTIYF. For the CDR3, the DNA is TGTGCCACCAGTCCTTCGGACAGGGGCACCTCTGGAAACACCATATATTTT.

This clonotype appeared many times. The chain joins TRBV6-5 to TRBJ1-1, with D unclear. The CDR3 is 13 amino acids. Germline V lookup: CDR1 MNHEY, CDR2 SVGAGI. V lost 4 bases and J lost 1, with 7 bases in between. The chain's CDR3 is CASSLLKNTEAFF. The CDR3 nucleotides are TGTGCCAGCAGTTTGCTAAAGAACACTGAAGCTTTCTTT.

The rearrangement links TRBV20-1 to TRBJ1-2; TRBD1 agrees at 7 bases. With 6 bases clipped from V and 2 bases from J, the junction kept 3 bases outside the gene matches. Germline-derived CDR1 and CDR2 are DFQATT and SNEGSKA (reference sequence). The CDR3 has 12 amino acids. Here the CDR3 DNA reads TGCAGTGCATCAGGGGGGAACTATGGCTACACCTTC. This codes for CSASGGNYGYTF.

CDR3: CASSRRDRAGEQYF. CDR3 nucleotides: TGTGCCAGCAGCAGACGGGACAGGGCGGGCGAGCAGTACTTC. J is TRBJ2-7 and V is TRBV5-4, with TRBD1 matching 9 bases. CDR1 is SGHNT and CDR2 is YYREEE in the germline V gene (reference sequence). Losses at the gene ends were 4 bases for V and 6 bases for J; bases not matched to a gene: 8. The CDR3 runs to 14 residues.

This chain links TRBV3-1 with TRBJ2-2, with D unresolved. Trimming pared 1 base from V and 6 bases from J, leaving 12 bases between. Per the germline V gene, CDR1 is LGHDT and CDR2 is YNNKEL (reference sequence). CDR3 length: 15 residues. CDR3 in amino acids: CASSQGATSAGELFF. CDR3 coding DNA: TGTGCCAGCAGCCAAGGGGCGACGTCCGCCGGGGAGCTGTTTTTT. The full variable domain, completed using reference TRBV3-1 and TRBJ2-2, is DTAVSQTPKYLVTQMGNDKSIKCEQNLGHDTMYWYKQDSKKFLKIMFSYNNKELIINETVPNRFSPKSPDKAHLNLHINSLELGDSAVYFCASSQGATSAGELFFGEGSRLTVL.

This clonotype was picked up a small number of times. The rearrangement joins TRBV6-2 or TRBV6-3 to TRBJ2-6; D ambiguous. V gave up 4 bases and J gave up 0 bases, with 13 bases separating them. CDR1 is MNHEY, CDR2 SVGEGT, per germline. This CDR3 is built from 17 residues. CDR3 DNA: TGTGCCAGCAGTTCCGGCGGCATAATCTCTGGGGCCAACGTCCTGACTTTC. Its translation is CASSSGGIISGANVLTF.

V usage is TRBV2 and J usage is TRBJ1-5; TRBD1 aligns across 7 bases. CDR3 length equals 12 residues. Germline V gene lookup returns CDR1 SNHLY and CDR2 FYNNEI. J gave up 4 bases and V 8 bases, and 2 bases lay outside the gene matches. The CDR3 reads CASGTANQPQHF. CDR3 coding DNA: TGTGCCAGCGGGACAGCTAATCAGCCCCAGCATTTT. Variable domain in full (rest from reference TRBV2 and TRBJ1-5): EPEVTQTPSHQVTQMGQEVILRCVPISNHLYFYWYRQILGQKVEFLVSFYNNEISEKSEIFDDQFSVERPDGSNFTLKIRSTKLEDSAMYFCASGTANQPQHFGDGTRLSIL.

This clonotype was counted ten times or more. This chain connects TRBV29-1 to TRBJ2-5; 7 bases agree with TRBD1. The V segment lost 6 bases and the J segment 2 bases; nucleotides outside the gene matches: 12. The germline V gene encodes CDR1 SQVTM and CDR2 ANQGSEA. The CDR3 is 15 residues long. CDR3 DNA: TGCAGCGTAGCCGGGACAGCATATCGACAAGAGACCCAGTACTTC. Residues: CSVAGTAYRQETQYF.

This clonotype was seen at least ten times. The chain recombines TRBV24-1 with TRBJ1-1; no firm D call. CDR1 is KGHDR and CDR2 is SFDVKD in the germline V gene. This CDR3 has 14 amino acids. V was clipped by 3 bases and J by 7 bases, with 14 bases between them. The DNA of the CDR3 is TGTGCCACCAGTGATCCCCTAGGAAAACTTGAAGCTTTCTTT. This translates into CATSDPLGKLEAFF.

In its sample, this clonotype was seen many times. This chain connects TRBV3-1 to TRBJ1-1; D is unclear. The CDR3 length is 17 residues. The V end was cut by 0 bases, the J end by 1 base, with 15 bases between. Germline loops: CDR1 LGHDT, CDR2 YNNKEL (reference sequence). The CDR3, as DNA: TGTGCCAGCAGCCAAGATTTAATACAGCCGGGGAACACTGAAGCTTTCTTT. Translation gives CASSQDLIQPGNTEAFF.